This T cell receptor beta chain was sequenced in a study of T cells in localized non-small cell lung cancer. Study results and limitations: Greater T cell density in blood accompanied longer overall survival. Adjacent lung was found to contain a median approximately 62 of the top 100 tumor clones. Uninvolved nearby lung showed the greatest T cell clonality, exceeding that found in tumor. Tumor samples were not multi-region, leaving intratumor heterogeneity unexcluded.

TCRdb keeps only in-frame clones here, not all; method: immunoSEQ multiplex PCR. The table has some 34,000 clones, around four fifths seen once. CDR3 size: 17 residues. V lost 3 bases to trimming and J lost 2 bases; unmatched junction nucleotides: 6. The V gene's germline CDR1 is SGHDN and CDR2 FVKESK. In regard to this clone: As yet, its antigen is unknown.

The sample here was peripheral blood, taken before any cancer treatment. The V gene is TRBV14, the J gene TRBJ2-3, with 12 bases identical to TRBD2. The sequence derives from a male donor at least 60 years old with stage III squamous cell lung carcinoma. This CDR3 is CASSHIASGRDTDTQYF. CDR3 DNA: TGTGCCAGCAGCCATATCGCTAGCGGGAGGGACACAGATACGCAGTATTTT.